A selection of T cell receptor beta chains follows, all from one sample in a study of cytomegalovirus exposure and HLA in healthy donors. The protocol was immunoSEQ multiplex PCR, while the TCRdb copy is restricted to in-frame clones and leaves out a portion. The table lists about 190,000 clones, roughly 77% of them singletons. The specimen sequenced was PBMCs. The origin of the receptors is a middle-aged man in good health and CMV-seropositive. The CDR3 runs from the conserved cysteine through the conserved F or W. The order of the fields is D gene, J gene, clone size, V gene, CDR3 protein, CDR3 DNA. A D gene is named only where the DNA matches it firmly. Clone size is not always given. Where it is, it says once, few, many or a class for expanded clones.

D gene: -
J gene: TRBJ1-1
clone size: once
V gene: TRBV5-1
CDR3 protein: CASSLQGGTEAFF
CDR3 DNA: TGCGCCAGCAGCCTTCAGGGCGGCACTGAAGCTTTCTTT

D gene: -
J gene: TRBJ2-6
clone size: -
V gene: TRBV30
CDR3 protein: CAWGRGVGFSSGANVLTF
CDR3 DNA: TGTGCCTGGGGGAGAGGAGTGGGGTTCAGTTCTGGGGCCAACGTCCTGACTTTC

D gene: TRBD2
J gene: TRBJ2-5
clone size: once
V gene: TRBV27
CDR3 protein: CASSSAGGGVGTQYF
CDR3 DNA: TGTGCCAGCAGTTCGGCGGGAGGAGGGGTAGGGACCCAGTACTTC

D gene: TRBD1
J gene: TRBJ2-7
clone size: -
V gene: TRBV11-3
CDR3 protein: CASSLDYDRGRAEQYF
CDR3 DNA: TGTGCCAGCAGCTTAGACTACGACAGGGGGCGCGCCGAGCAGTACTTC

D gene: TRBD1
J gene: TRBJ1-5
clone size: -
V gene: TRBV7-2
CDR3 protein: CASSQDRGNQPQHF
CDR3 DNA: TGTGCCAGCAGCCAAGACAGGGGCAATCAGCCCCAGCATTTT

D gene: -
J gene: TRBJ2-7
clone size: -
V gene: TRBV29-1
CDR3 protein: CSCQATQSSYEQYF
CDR3 DNA: TGCAGCTGCCAGGCGACCCAGAGCTCCTACGAGCAGTACTTC

D gene: -
J gene: TRBJ1-3
clone size: -
V gene: TRBV5-1
CDR3 protein: CASSPGTIGNTIYF
CDR3 DNA: TGCGCCAGCAGCCCGGGGACTATTGGAAACACCATATATTTT

D gene: -
J gene: TRBJ2-3
clone size: -
V gene: TRBV7-2
CDR3 protein: CASSPDGSGTDTQYF
CDR3 DNA: TGTGCCAGCAGCCCCGACGGGAGTGGCACAGATACGCAGTATTTT

D gene: -
J gene: TRBJ2-7
clone size: -
V gene: TRBV7-3
CDR3 protein: CASSVVPGGAPHHEQYF
CDR3 DNA: TGTGCCAGCAGCGTAGTGCCTGGGGGGGCCCCTCACCACGAGCAGTACTTC

D gene: TRBD1
J gene: TRBJ2-7
clone size: -
V gene: TRBV27
CDR3 protein: CASSLEGAQNEQYF
CDR3 DNA: TGTGCCAGCAGTTTAGAGGGGGCCCAGAACGAGCAGTACTTC

D gene: -
J gene: TRBJ1-2
clone size: few
V gene: TRBV19
CDR3 protein: CASTQGTGSGISWYGYTF
CDR3 DNA: TGTGCCAGTACCCAGGGAACCGGTTCAGGGATTTCTTGGTATGGCTACACCTTC

D gene: TRBD1
J gene: TRBJ2-3
clone size: -
V gene: TRBV15
CDR3 protein: CATSRGGQGLQYF
CDR3 DNA: TGTGCCACCAGCAGGGGGGGACAGGGTTTACAGTATTTT

D gene: TRBD2
J gene: TRBJ2-7
clone size: -
V gene: TRBV7-9
CDR3 protein: CASSGTSSYEQYF
CDR3 DNA: TGTGCCAGCAGCGGGACTAGCTCCTACGAGCAGTACTTC

D gene: TRBD2
J gene: TRBJ2-7
clone size: once
V gene: TRBV19
CDR3 protein: CASSLGLASSYEQYF
CDR3 DNA: TGTGCCAGTAGCCTGGGACTAGCGAGCTCCTACGAGCAGTACTTC

D gene: -
J gene: TRBJ2-3
clone size: -
V gene: TRBV5-1
CDR3 protein: CASSLASPSTDTQYF
CDR3 DNA: TGCGCCAGCAGCTTGGCGTCCCCTAGCACAGATACGCAGTATTTT

D gene: TRBD2
J gene: TRBJ2-1
clone size: -
V gene: TRBV2
CDR3 protein: CASSRGGNSGGVEGQFF
CDR3 DNA: TGTGCCAGCAGTAGGGGAGGAAATAGCGGGGGGGTAGAGGGGCAGTTCTTC

D gene: TRBD1
J gene: TRBJ1-2
clone size: once
V gene: TRBV7-2
CDR3 protein: CASSLRDRGPLYGYTF
CDR3 DNA: TGTGCCAGCAGCCTCCGGGACAGGGGCCCCTTGTATGGCTACACCTTC

D gene: -
J gene: TRBJ1-1
clone size: -
V gene: TRBV6-1
CDR3 protein: CASSEDLRWAAHPDAEAFF
CDR3 DNA: TGTGCCAGCAGTGAAGACCTCAGATGGGCTGCGCATCCCGACGCTGAAGCTTTCTTT

D gene: TRBD1
J gene: TRBJ2-7
clone size: -
V gene: TRBV9
CDR3 protein: CASSAAPGQTYEQYF
CDR3 DNA: TGTGCCAGCAGCGCCGCTCCGGGACAGACCTACGAGCAGTACTTC

D gene: TRBD2
J gene: TRBJ2-5
clone size: -
V gene: TRBV4-2
CDR3 protein: CASSQGVSGDQETQYF
CDR3 DNA: TGTGCCAGCAGCCAAGGTGTTAGCGGGGACCAAGAGACCCAGTACTTC

D gene: TRBD2
J gene: TRBJ2-2
clone size: -
V gene: TRBV19
CDR3 protein: CASSIGVLAGDPGELFF
CDR3 DNA: TGTGCCAGTAGTATAGGGGTGCTAGCGGGAGATCCCGGGGAGCTGTTTTTT

D gene: TRBD1
J gene: TRBJ1-1
clone size: -
V gene: TRBV10-3
CDR3 protein: CASAGQGHTEAFF
CDR3 DNA: TGTGCCAGCGCGGGACAGGGCCACACTGAAGCTTTCTTT